This paragraph reports one T cell receptor beta chain. Every PCR was spiked with synthetic TCR analog templates. Method: immunoSEQ multiplex PCR; TCRdb's copy keeps in-frame clones and lacks some. The top ten clones hold less than 20% of a sample with about 37,000 clones, over 65% of them seen once. The V and J ends lost 0 bases and 2 bases respectively, with 15 bases between them. The CDR3 runs 16 residues. In germline, CDR1 is SGHDT, CDR2 YYEEEE. The data stem from a study of PD-L1 blockade in urothelial cancer. Study context: Blood was subjected to analysis at 3 weeks (second dose) and 6 weeks following treatment start. When blood samples were assessed, the median T cell count was 120,000 to 150,000.

Patients had locally advanced or metastatic urothelial carcinoma. This chain joins TRBV5-6 and TRBJ2-7; D perhaps matches TRBD1 (6 bases). Sequences were derived from PBMCs, sampled around atezolizumab (anti-PD-L1) treatment. This sequence was found in a man in his 60s with urothelial cancer. The CDR3 spells CASSLAGVGSAYEQYF. The CDR3 region has the DNA TGTGCCAGCAGCTTGGCAGGGGTCGGCAGCGCCTACGAGCAGTACTTC.